This T cell receptor beta chain stems from a study of cytomegalovirus exposure and HLA in healthy donors. Whole-study context: An early data release held some 89 million unique TCRs from HLA-typed donors.

Regarding the study as a whole: Indistinguishability led to the exclusion of some V segments, TRBV6-2 and TRBV6-3 included. A likely sequencing artifact accounted for one observed cluster of highly shared sequence variants.

Germline loops: CDR1 SGHDT, CDR2 YYEEEE. The CDR3 sequence is 13 residues long. The ends were cut back, 1 base at V and 4 bases at J, with 8 bases in the middle. In its sample, this clone ranks as medium-sized. Antigen unknown. The PCR contained 60 Vbeta and 13 Jbeta primers. Clones were sequenced by immunoSEQ multiplex PCR, and TCRdb holds only the in-frame ones, with some missing. The table has under 55,000 clones, about three quarters seen once. The source is a woman aged 45-59 years in good health and CMV-seronegative. The source material was PBMCs. V usage is TRBV5-6 and J usage is TRBJ1-2; D possibly corresponds to TRBD1 (5 bases). The CDR3 sequence: CASSLQQAYGYTF. CDR3 DNA sequence: TGTGCCAGCAGCTTGCAACAGGCCTATGGCTACACCTTC.